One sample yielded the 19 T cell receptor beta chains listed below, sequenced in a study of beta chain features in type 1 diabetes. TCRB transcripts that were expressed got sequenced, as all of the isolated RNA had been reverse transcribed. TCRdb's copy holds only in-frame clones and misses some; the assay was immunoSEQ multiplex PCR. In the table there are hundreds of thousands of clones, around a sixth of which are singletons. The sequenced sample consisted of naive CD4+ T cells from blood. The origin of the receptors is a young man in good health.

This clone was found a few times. The CDR3 coding sequence is TGTGCCAGCACTGATGAAGGGACTAGTCGAGGCGAGCAGTACTTC. Its protein is CASTDEGTSRGEQYF. This sequence joins TRBV28 and TRBJ2-7, with 8 bases that match TRBD2. The CDR3 has 15 amino acids. V shed 7 bases, J shed 6 bases, and the junction held 14 bases outside the gene matches. The V gene's germline CDR1 is MDHEN and CDR2 SYDVKM.

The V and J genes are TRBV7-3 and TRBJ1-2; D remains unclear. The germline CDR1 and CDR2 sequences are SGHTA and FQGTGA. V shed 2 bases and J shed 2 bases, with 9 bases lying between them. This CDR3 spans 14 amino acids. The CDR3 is CASSLLGGNYGYTF. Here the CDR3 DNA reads TGTGCCAGCAGCTTACTGGGCGGGAACTATGGCTACACCTTC.

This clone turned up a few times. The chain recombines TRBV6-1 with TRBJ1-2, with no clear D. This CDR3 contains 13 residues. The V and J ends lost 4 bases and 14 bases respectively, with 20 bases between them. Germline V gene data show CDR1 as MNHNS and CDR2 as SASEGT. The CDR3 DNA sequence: TGTGCCAGCAGTGTCCCACTGGCACGATCGGGGACCTTC. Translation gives CASSVPLARSGTF.

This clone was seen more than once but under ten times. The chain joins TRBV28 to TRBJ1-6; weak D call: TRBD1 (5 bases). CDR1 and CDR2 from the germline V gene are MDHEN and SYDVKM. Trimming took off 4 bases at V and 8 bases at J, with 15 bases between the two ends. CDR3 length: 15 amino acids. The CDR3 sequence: CASSSLPGRDSPLHF. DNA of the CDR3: TGTGCCAGCAGTTCCCTGCCAGGGAGGGATTCACCCCTCCACTTT.

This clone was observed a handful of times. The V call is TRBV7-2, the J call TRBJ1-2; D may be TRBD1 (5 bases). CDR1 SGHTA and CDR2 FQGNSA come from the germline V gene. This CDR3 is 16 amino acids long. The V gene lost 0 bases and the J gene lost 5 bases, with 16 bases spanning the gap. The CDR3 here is CASSLAVFRDGYGYTF. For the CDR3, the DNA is TGTGCCAGCAGCTTAGCCGTGTTCCGGGACGGATATGGCTACACCTTC.

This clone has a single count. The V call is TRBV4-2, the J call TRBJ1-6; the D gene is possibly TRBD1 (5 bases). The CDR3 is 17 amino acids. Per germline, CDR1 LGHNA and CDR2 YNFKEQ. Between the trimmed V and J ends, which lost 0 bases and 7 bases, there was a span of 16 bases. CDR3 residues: CASSQDAGTRPNSPLHF. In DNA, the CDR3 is TGTGCCAGCAGCCAAGATGCCGGGACTCGCCCGAATTCACCCCTCCACTTT.

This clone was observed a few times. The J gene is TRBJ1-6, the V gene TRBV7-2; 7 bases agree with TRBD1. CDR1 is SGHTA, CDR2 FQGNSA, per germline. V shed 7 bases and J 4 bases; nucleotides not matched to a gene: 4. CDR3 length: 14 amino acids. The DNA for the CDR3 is TGTGCCAGCAAGCCGGGACAGTATAATTCACCCCTCCACTTT. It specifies CASKPGQYNSPLHF.

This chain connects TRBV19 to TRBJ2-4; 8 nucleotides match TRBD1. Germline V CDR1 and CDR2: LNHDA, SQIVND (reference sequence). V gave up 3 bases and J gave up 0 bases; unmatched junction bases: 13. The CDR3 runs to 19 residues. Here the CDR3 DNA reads TGTGCCAGTAGTATTCAAGGACAGGGCTGGGATCTAGCCAAAAACATTCAGTACTTC. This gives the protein CASSIQGQGWDLAKNIQYF.

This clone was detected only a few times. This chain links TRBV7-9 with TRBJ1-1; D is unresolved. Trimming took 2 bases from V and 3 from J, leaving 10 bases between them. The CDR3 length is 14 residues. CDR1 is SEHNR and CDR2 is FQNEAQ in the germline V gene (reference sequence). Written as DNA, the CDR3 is TGTGCCAGCAGCTTACAGCTGGCGGACACTGAAGCTTTCTTT. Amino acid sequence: CASSLQLADTEAFF.

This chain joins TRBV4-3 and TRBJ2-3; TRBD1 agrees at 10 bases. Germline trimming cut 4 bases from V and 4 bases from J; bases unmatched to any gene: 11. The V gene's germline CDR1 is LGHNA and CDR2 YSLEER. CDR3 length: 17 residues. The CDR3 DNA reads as TGCGCCAGCAGCCCCGGGTGGGGACAGGGGATTGCAGATACGCAGTATTTT. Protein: CASSPGWGQGIADTQYF.

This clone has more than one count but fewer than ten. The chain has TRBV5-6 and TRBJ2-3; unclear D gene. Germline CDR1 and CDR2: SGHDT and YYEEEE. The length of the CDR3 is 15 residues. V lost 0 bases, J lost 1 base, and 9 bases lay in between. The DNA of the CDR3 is TGTGCCAGCAGCTTGGGGGAAGTGGGCACAGATACGCAGTATTTT. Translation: CASSLGEVGTDTQYF.

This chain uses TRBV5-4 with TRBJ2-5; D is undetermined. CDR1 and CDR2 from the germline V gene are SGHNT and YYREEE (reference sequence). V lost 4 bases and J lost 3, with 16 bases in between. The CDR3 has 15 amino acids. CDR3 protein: CASSQVGTGEETQYF. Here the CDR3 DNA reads TGTGCCAGCAGCCAAGTGGGAACGGGTGAAGAGACCCAGTACTTC.

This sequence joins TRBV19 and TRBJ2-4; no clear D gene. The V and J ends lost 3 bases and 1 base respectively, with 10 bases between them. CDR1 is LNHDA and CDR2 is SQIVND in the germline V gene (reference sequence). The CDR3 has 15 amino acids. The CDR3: CASSMFTQAKNIQYF. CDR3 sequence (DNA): TGTGCCAGTAGTATGTTTACACAGGCCAAAAACATTCAGTACTTC.

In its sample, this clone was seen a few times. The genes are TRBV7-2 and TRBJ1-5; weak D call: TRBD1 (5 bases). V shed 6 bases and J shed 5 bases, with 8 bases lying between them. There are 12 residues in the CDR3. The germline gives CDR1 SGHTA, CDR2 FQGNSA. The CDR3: CASRKGDQPQHF. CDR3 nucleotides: TGTGCCAGCAGAAAAGGGGATCAGCCCCAGCATTTT. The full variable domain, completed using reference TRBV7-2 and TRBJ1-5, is GAGVSQSPSNKVTEKGKDVELRCDPISGHTALYWYRQSLGQGLEFLIYFQGNSAPDKSGLPSDRFSAERTGGSVSTLTIQRTQQEDSAVYLCASRKGDQPQHFGDGTRLSIL.

The CDR3 nucleotides read TGCGCCAGCAGCTTGGGGACAGGGCCTTATGGCTACACCTTC. Protein: CASSLGTGPYGYTF. The V call is TRBV5-1, the J call TRBJ1-2; TRBD1 matches at 8 bases. J gave up 5 bases and V 0 bases, and 3 bases lay outside the gene matches. There are 14 residues in the CDR3. Germline lookup yields CDR1 SGHRS and CDR2 YFSETQ.

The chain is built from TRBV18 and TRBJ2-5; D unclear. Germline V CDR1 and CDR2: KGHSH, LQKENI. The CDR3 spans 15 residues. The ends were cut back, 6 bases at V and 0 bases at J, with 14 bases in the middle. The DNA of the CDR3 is TGTGCCAGCTCCATCCTGCCGGCGTACCAAGAGACCCAGTACTTC. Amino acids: CASSILPAYQETQYF.

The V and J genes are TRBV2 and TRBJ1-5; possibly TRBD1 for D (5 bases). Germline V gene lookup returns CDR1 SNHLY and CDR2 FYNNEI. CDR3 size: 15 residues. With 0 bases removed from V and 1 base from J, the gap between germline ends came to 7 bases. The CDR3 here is CASSEATGSNQPQHF. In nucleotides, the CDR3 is TGTGCCAGCAGTGAAGCCACAGGCAGCAATCAGCCCCAGCATTTT.

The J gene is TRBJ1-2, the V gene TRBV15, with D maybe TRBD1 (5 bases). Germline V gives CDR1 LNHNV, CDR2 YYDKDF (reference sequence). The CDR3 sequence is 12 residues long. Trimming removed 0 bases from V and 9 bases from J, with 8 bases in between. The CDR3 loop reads CATSRDKGSYTF. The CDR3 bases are TGTGCCACCAGCAGAGACAAGGGGAGCTACACCTTC.

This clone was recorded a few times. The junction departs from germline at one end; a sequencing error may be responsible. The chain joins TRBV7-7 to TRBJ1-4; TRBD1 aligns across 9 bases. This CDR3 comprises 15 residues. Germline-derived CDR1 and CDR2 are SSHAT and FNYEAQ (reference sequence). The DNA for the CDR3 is TGTGCTAGCAGTCCCGGGACAGGGCCTTCTGAAAAACTGTTTTTT. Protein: CASSPGTGPSEKLFF.